This TCR beta chain was documented in a study of regulatory T cells in long-lasting Graves disease. The time point: persistent/refractory GD, antithyroid drugs over 5 years with positive TRAb. There was RNA extracted from PBMCs, and the TCR library was made from it. Arm-PCR of CDR3 regions and iRepertoire HTBI primers were used to build TCR beta libraries. TCRdb re-derived calls from the multiplex PCR reads in MiXCR, one entry per CDR3 protein. The sample lists about 400,000 distinct CDR3 sequences; roughly 20% were seen once. This clonotype was seen repeatedly, ten times or more. The CDR3 is 12 amino acids. Deletions cut 3 bases from V and 7 bases from J, with 9 bases between. Germline CDR1 reads MDHEN; CDR2 reads SYDVKM.

The specimen was peripheral blood mononuclear cells (PBMCs), collected when the disease was refractory, from a patient treated with antithyroid drugs. The V gene is TRBV28, the J gene TRBJ1-2; tentatively, D is TRBD1 (6 bases). This receptor was obtained from a female donor with Graves disease. Written as DNA, the CDR3 is TGTGCCAGCAGTTTTTCCAGGGGTGGCTACACCTTC. Encoded protein: CASSFSRGGYTF.